The source of this T cell receptor beta chain is a study of CD8+ T cells in alopecia areata. Study context: The authors scored treated patients' severity by affected scalp percentage.

As to this clone: Its target is not known.

Following extraction, RNA underwent reverse transcription to cDNA, which served as the sequencing template. This table comes from immunoSEQ multiplex PCR, and its TCRdb copy is limited to in-frame clones, with some not included. The table shows some 190,000 clones, with approximately 50% occurring only once. Treatment defined: oral pan-JAK inhibitor, 5-10 mg twice daily. Sorted out of PBMCs were CD4+ T cells and CD8+ T cells. Overall study results and limits: Shared TCR sequences were less clear between patients than in mice, possibly partly from HLA diversity. It was observed that many expanded lesional clones persisted in scalp and blood during tofacitinib.

The source was CD8+ T cells sorted from blood, collected at week 52, from a patient treated with tofacitinib. The receptor was derived from a human donor with alopecia areata.

In DNA, the CDR3 is TGTGCCAGCAGCATCAGCGGGAAAGAAGATACGCAGTATTTT. Its translation is CASSISGKEDTQYF. V is TRBV9 and J is TRBJ2-3; 7 bases align to TRBD2. This CDR3 has 14 amino acids. V shed 4 bases, J shed 5 bases, and the junction held 7 bases outside the gene matches. Germline V CDR1 and CDR2: SGDLS, YYNGEE.